One sample yielded the 31 T cell receptor beta chains listed below, sequenced in a study of neoadjuvant nivolumab and ipilimumab in lung cancer (dated by TCRdb to 2018 to 2020). The time point label corresponds to: at surgical resection after neoadjuvant nivolumab +/- ipilimumab. Library preparation was by the immunoSEQ multiplex PCR assay. TCRdb took this table from immuneACCESS and kept in-frame rearrangements with V and J called. Such tables lack part of the clones; where checked against another copy, unresolved V genes explain under half of the gap, and the rest is unexplained. The sample includes about 26,000 clones, with more than 75% observed a single time. The top ten hold 7% to 10% of the sample. The sequences come from tumor tissue, collected after neoadjuvant nivolumab, alone or with ipilimumab, at or shortly before surgery. The receptors here all came from an adult with non-small cell lung cancer.

V and J are TRBV18 and TRBJ2-5, with 7 bases lining up with TRBD2. Germline V gene lookup returns CDR1 KGHSH and CDR2 LQKENI. This CDR3 has 15 amino acids. The ends lost 2 bases at V and 2 bases at J; junction bases unmatched: 5. The CDR3 DNA sequence: TGTGCCAGCTCACCAGAAACTAGCGCACAAGAGACCCAGTACTTC. Its translation is CASSPETSAQETQYF.

This clone appeared a single time. V is TRBV2 and J is TRBJ1-2, with a tentative D call TRBD1 (6 bases). V was shortened by 6 bases and J by 4 bases, with 18 bases between the two germline ends. There are 15 residues in the CDR3. Germline V lookup: CDR1 SNHLY, CDR2 FYNNEI. The CDR3 spells CASRADRSLAYGYTF. For the CDR3, the DNA is TGTGCCAGCAGGGCAGACAGGTCCCTCGCCTATGGCTACACCTTC.

Comment on this clone: One junction end disagrees with the germline gene, perhaps due to a read error. The rearrangement joins TRBV7-7 to TRBJ2-7; no clear D gene. This CDR3 has 12 residues. Per germline, CDR1 SSHAT and CDR2 FNYEAQ (reference sequence). The chain's CDR3 is CASSPLVAEQYF. The CDR3 DNA is TGTGCTAGCAGCCCACTCGTCGCCGAGCAGTACTTC.

The V call is TRBV5-4, the J call TRBJ2-7; 10 positions agree with TRBD2. Germline assignment: CDR1 SGHNT and CDR2 YYREEE (reference sequence). V shed 4 bases and J 1 base; nucleotides not matched to a gene: 8. The CDR3 totals 16 residues. This CDR3 is CASSGGLAGASYEQYF. For the CDR3, the DNA is TGTGCCAGCAGCGGCGGGCTAGCGGGAGCTTCCTACGAGCAGTACTTC. Full variable domain (rest looked up from reference TRBV5-4 and TRBJ2-7): ETGVTQSPTHLIKTRGQQVTLRCSSQSGHNTVSWYQQALGQGPQFIFQYYREEENGRGNFPPRFSGLQFPNYSSELNVNALELDDSALYLCASSGGLAGASYEQYFGPGTRLTVT.

V gene TRBV30 combines with J gene TRBJ1-2; TRBD1 is a possible D gene (6 bases). V shed 0 bases and J shed 4 bases, with 15 bases lying between them. Germline V CDR1 and CDR2: GTSNPN, SVGIG (reference sequence). This CDR3 comprises 15 residues. CDR3 sequence: CAWSVRGGRGYGYTF. The CDR3 DNA sequence: TGTGCCTGGAGTGTACGGGGGGGCAGAGGCTATGGCTACACCTTC.

V gene TRBV5-6 combines with J gene TRBJ2-5; 8 bases align to TRBD1. V gave up 4 bases and J gave up 4 bases; unmatched junction bases: 6. Germline V gene lookup returns CDR1 SGHDT and CDR2 YYEEEE. The CDR3 spans 14 residues. In DNA, the CDR3 is TGTGCCAGCAGCCCCAGGGGGCCAGGAGAGACCCAGTACTTC. Translation: CASSPRGPGETQYF.

The rearrangement joins TRBV7-9 to TRBJ2-5; weak D call: TRBD2 (6 bases). V lost 4 bases to trimming and J lost 11 bases, with 14 bases between them. This CDR3 has 12 residues. Germline V gene lookup returns CDR1 SEHNR and CDR2 FQNEAQ (reference sequence). CDR3 sequence: CASSSGDSSQYF. CDR3 nucleotide sequence: TGTGCCAGCAGCTCGGGAGACTCCTCACAGTACTTC.

This chain connects TRBV13 to TRBJ1-1; tentatively, D is TRBD1 (5 bases). V was cut by 5 bases and J by 8 bases, with 18 bases left in between. The CDR3 contains 14 residues. Germline CDR1 PRHDT, CDR2 FYEKMQ (reference sequence). The CDR3 sequence is CASSTRDLGFEAFF. CDR3 coding DNA: TGTGCCAGCAGCACCCGGGACCTCGGGTTCGAAGCTTTCTTT.

This clone came up a few times. The J gene is TRBJ2-3, the V gene TRBV5-1; 10 bases are shared with TRBD2. Germline CDR1 is SGHRS and CDR2 is YFSETQ. The CDR3 covers 16 residues. Trimming took 4 bases from V and 7 from J; bases not matched to a gene: 12. The CDR3 loop reads CASSLSPSGSGYTQYF. The CDR3 bases are TGCGCCAGCAGCCTCTCCCCTAGCGGGAGTGGGTATACGCAGTATTTT.

A few counts support this clone. This rearrangement joins TRBV7-8 to TRBJ2-1; no clear D. CDR3 length: 16 residues. Deletions cut 3 bases from V and 6 bases from J, with 18 bases between. The germline CDR1 and CDR2 sequences are SGHVS and FQNEAQ. CDR3 residues: CASSFEVGSTGNEQFF. DNA for the CDR3: TGTGCCAGCAGCTTTGAGGTTGGTAGTACCGGCAATGAGCAGTTCTTC.

The rearrangement uses TRBV29-1 and TRBJ1-2; the match to TRBD1 covers 7 bases. The CDR3 is 13 amino acids. The V gene end was trimmed by 2 bases and the J gene end by 4 bases; junction bases not matched to a gene: 4. Germline V gene lookup returns CDR1 SQVTM and CDR2 ANQGSEA. The CDR3 reads CSVETGTAYGYTF. The CDR3 DNA reads TGCAGCGTTGAAACCGGGACAGCCTATGGCTACACCTTC.

This sequence joins TRBV5-4 and TRBJ2-4; 9 nucleotides match TRBD2. V trimming: 3 bases; J trimming: 10 bases; junction bases outside the gene matches: 8. In germline, CDR1 is SGHNT, CDR2 YYREEE (reference sequence). The CDR3 is made up of 14 amino acids. In nucleotides, the CDR3 is TGTGCCAGCAGCTCCTCCGGGACTAGCTGGATTCAGTACTTC. It yields the protein CASSSSGTSWIQYF.

The chain couples TRBV7-9 to TRBJ2-3; 10 bases are shared with TRBD2. Looked up from germline, CDR1 is SEHNR and CDR2 is FQNEAQ (reference sequence). The CDR3 runs 16 residues. Unmatched junction bases numbered 11, after V lost 5 bases and J lost 6 bases. The chain's CDR3 is CASSHGLADPSDTQYF. The CDR3 nucleotides are TGTGCCAGCAGCCACGGACTAGCGGACCCCAGTGATACGCAGTATTTT.

This rearrangement joins TRBV29-1 to TRBJ1-2; 8 nucleotides align to TRBD1. The CDR3 totals 15 residues. The germline gives CDR1 SQVTM, CDR2 ANQGSEA. V lost 3 bases and J lost 5; bases outside the gene matches: 11. The CDR3 is CSVETRQGSPYGYTF. DNA of the CDR3: TGCAGCGTTGAGACGAGACAGGGGAGCCCTTATGGCTACACCTTC.

The genes are TRBV10-3 and TRBJ2-1; D may match TRBD1 or TRBD2 (5 bases each). The V and J ends lost 3 bases and 4 bases respectively, with 10 bases between them. From germline, CDR1 is ENHRY and CDR2 SYGVKD. The CDR3 runs 14 residues. The DNA of the CDR3 is TGTGCCATCAGTGACGGGACGGGGTACAATGAGCAGTTCTTC. This translates into CAISDGTGYNEQFF.

The rearrangement uses TRBV11-2 and TRBJ1-1; D is perhaps TRBD1 (5 bases). There are 15 residues in the CDR3. Deletions cut 1 base from V and 4 bases from J, with 13 bases between. Germline V gives CDR1 SGHAT, CDR2 FQNNGV. For the CDR3, the DNA is TGTGCCAGCAGCTTAGCGGACCTTAGGGGCACTGAAGCTTTCTTT. This gives the protein CASSLADLRGTEAFF.

This clone was seen more than once but under ten times. V and J are TRBV7-3 and TRBJ2-1, with a possible D match to TRBD2 (5 bases). The V and J ends lost 5 bases and 0 bases respectively, with 14 bases between them. Germline CDR1 SGHTA, CDR2 FQGTGA. The CDR3 totals 16 residues. The CDR3, as DNA: TGTGCCAGCAGCACCTCAGCGGAGAGCTCCTACAATGAGCAGTTCTTC. Translated, it gives CASSTSAESSYNEQFF. The variable domain in full, completed from reference TRBV7-3 and TRBJ2-1, reads GAGVSQTPSNKVTEKGKYVELRCDPISGHTALYWYRQSLGQGPEFLIYFQGTGAADDSGLPNDRFFAVRPEGSVSTLKIQRTERGDSAVYLCASSTSAESSYNEQFFGPGTRLTVL.

This clone was found a few times. The CDR3 sequence: CAWSVGRVNNEQFF. The CDR3 DNA is TGTGCCTGGAGTGTAGGACGGGTAAACAATGAGCAGTTCTTC. The chain combines TRBV30 with TRBJ2-1; no clear D. The CDR3 runs to 14 residues. Looked up from germline, CDR1 is GTSNPN and CDR2 is SVGIG (reference sequence). V was clipped by 0 bases and J by 5 bases, with 11 bases between them.

The CDR3 coding sequence is TGTGCCAGCAGCCCATCGGACAGGGGGATTGAGTGGCCCCAGCATTTT. Translated, it gives CASSPSDRGIEWPQHF. The chain uses TRBV7-6 and TRBJ1-5; 10 nucleotides match TRBD1. The V gene end was trimmed by 5 bases and the J gene end by 9 bases; junction bases not matched to a gene: 13. Germline-derived CDR1 and CDR2 are SGHVS and FNYEAQ. The CDR3 contains 16 residues.

The chain is built from TRBV9 and TRBJ2-7; TRBD1 matches at 8 bases. The CDR3 extends over 16 amino acids. J was trimmed by 2 bases and V by 0 bases; bases with no gene match: 7. The germline V gene encodes CDR1 SGDLS and CDR2 YYNGEE. The CDR3 bases are TGTGCCAGCAGCGTAGGTCCGACAGGGGCAACCTACGAGCAGTACTTC. Residues: CASSVGPTGATYEQYF. Using reference TRBV9 and TRBJ2-7 for the parts outside the CDR3, the full variable domain is DSGVTQTPKHLITATGQRVTLRCSPRSGDLSVYWYQQSLDQGLQFLIQYYNGEERAKGNILERFSAQQFPDLHSELNLSSLELGDSALYFCASSVGPTGATYEQYFGPGTRLTVT.

This clone was observed a handful of times. This sequence joins TRBV29-1 and TRBJ1-2, with D possibly matching TRBD1 (6 bases). V was pared by 3 bases and J by 7 bases, with 12 bases between. The V gene's germline CDR1 is SQVTM and CDR2 ANQGSEA. CDR3 size: 12 residues. In nucleotides, the CDR3 is TGCAGCGTTGAGATGGGGGCGGGTGGCTACACCTTC. Its translation is CSVEMGAGGYTF.

The chain uses TRBV6-1 and TRBJ1-1, with TRBD1 matching over 7 bases. The CDR3 loop spans 16 amino acids. CDR1 MNHNS and CDR2 SASEGT come from the germline V gene. The trim removed 2 bases at V and 1 base at J, leaving 7 bases unmatched. CDR3 region: CASSEQGGRRNTEAFF. The CDR3 DNA follows: TGTGCCAGCAGTGAACAGGGGGGGAGGAGGAACACTGAAGCTTTCTTT.

This chain links TRBV10-2 with TRBJ1-1, with a weak D call TRBD1 (6 bases). The CDR3 is 13 amino acids. V shed 3 bases and J shed 2 bases, with 7 bases lying between them. Germline lookup yields CDR1 WSHSY and CDR2 SAAADI. As DNA, the CDR3 is TGCGCCAGCAGTGACAGGGGAAACACTGAAGCTTTCTTT. Protein product: CASSDRGNTEAFF.

V is TRBV5-1 and J is TRBJ2-7; a weak D match, TRBD1 (5 bases). Trimming took 1 base from V and 3 from J, leaving 11 bases between them. CDR1 and CDR2 (germline): SGHRS, YFSETQ. The CDR3 covers 14 residues. The DNA of the CDR3 is TGCGCCAGCAGCTTGCAGTGGCAGGGCTACGAGCAGTACTTC. It is translated as CASSLQWQGYEQYF.

The genes are TRBV6-6 and TRBJ2-2, with D perhaps given as TRBD1 or TRBD2 (6 bases each). V was shortened by 4 bases and J by 5 bases, with 14 bases between the two germline ends. This CDR3 contains 15 residues. Germline CDR1 MNHNY, CDR2 SVGAGI (reference sequence). The CDR3 coding sequence is TGTGCCAGCAGTTCACCCGGGGGCGCTACCGGGGAGCTGTTTTTT. This encodes CASSSPGGATGELFF.

This clone was counted between two and nine times. This chain uses TRBV5-4 with TRBJ1-1, with a weak D call TRBD1 (5 bases). The V end lost 4 bases, the J end lost 0 bases, and 7 bases lay between the germline ends. The CDR3 runs 13 residues. CDR1 is SGHNT and CDR2 is YYREEE in the germline V gene (reference sequence). CDR3 sequence reads: CASSETVNTEAFF. For the CDR3, the DNA is TGTGCCAGCAGCGAGACAGTGAACACTGAAGCTTTCTTT. Looking up the rest from reference TRBV5-4 and TRBJ1-1 gives the full variable domain: ETGVTQSPTHLIKTRGQQVTLRCSSQSGHNTVSWYQQALGQGPQFIFQYYREEENGRGNFPPRFSGLQFPNYSSELNVNALELDDSALYLCASSETVNTEAFFGQGTRLTVV.

V usage is TRBV5-4 and J usage is TRBJ1-4; no clear D gene. This CDR3 has 17 amino acids. V gave up 3 bases and J gave up 0 bases, with 15 bases separating them. Germline values: CDR1 SGHNT, CDR2 YYREEE (reference sequence). In DNA form, the CDR3 reads TGTGCCAGCAGCTCAGACTCCGACGGCACAACTAATGAAAAACTGTTTTTT. This gives the protein CASSSDSDGTTNEKLFF.

This clone was counted only a few times. V usage is TRBV29-1 and J usage is TRBJ1-1; the D is unclear. Germline V gene sequence: CDR1 SQVTM, CDR2 ANQGSEA. The CDR3 is made up of 10 amino acids. The CDR3: CRMIRVKAFF. The CDR3 region has the DNA TGCAGGATGATAAGGGTGAAAGCTTTCTTT.

The chain employs TRBV18 and TRBJ1-1, with D possibly matching TRBD1 (5 bases). Germline CDR1 and CDR2: KGHSH and LQKENI. V lost 3 bases and J lost 4, with 12 bases in between. The CDR3 runs 14 residues. This chain's CDR3 is CASSPTGGGTEAFF. The CDR3 coding sequence is TGTGCCAGCTCACCTACCGGGGGGGGCACTGAAGCTTTCTTT.

The J gene is TRBJ2-7, the V gene TRBV18, with D unresolved. This CDR3 has 12 residues. Trimming left V 3 bases short and J 6 bases short, with 9 bases between. Germline V gene sequence: CDR1 KGHSH, CDR2 LQKENI. The CDR3 coding sequence is TGTGCCAGCTCACCCGGCCGCGCCGAGCAGTACTTC. This translates into CASSPGRAEQYF.

Turning to this clone: Germline and junction disagree at one end, which may indicate a read error. V usage is TRBV5-1 and J usage is TRBJ1-1, with 11 bases identical to TRBD1. Germline V lookup: CDR1 SGHRS, CDR2 YFSETQ. There are 15 residues in the CDR3. CDR3 in amino acids: CASSLGTGGNPEAFF. CDR3 coding DNA: TGCGCCAGCAGCCTAGGGACAGGGGGGAACCCTGAAGCTTTCTTT.